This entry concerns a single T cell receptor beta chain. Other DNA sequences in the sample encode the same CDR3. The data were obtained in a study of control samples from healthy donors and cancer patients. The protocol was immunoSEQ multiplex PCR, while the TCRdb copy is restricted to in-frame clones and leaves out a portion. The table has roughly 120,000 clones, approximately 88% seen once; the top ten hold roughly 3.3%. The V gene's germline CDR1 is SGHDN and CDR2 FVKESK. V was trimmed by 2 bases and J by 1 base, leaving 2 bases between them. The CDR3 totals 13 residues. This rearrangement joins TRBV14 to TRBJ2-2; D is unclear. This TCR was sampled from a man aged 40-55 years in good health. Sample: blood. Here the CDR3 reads CASSQLNTGELFF. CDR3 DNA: TGTGCCAGCAGCCAATTGAACACCGGGGAGCTGTTTTTT.